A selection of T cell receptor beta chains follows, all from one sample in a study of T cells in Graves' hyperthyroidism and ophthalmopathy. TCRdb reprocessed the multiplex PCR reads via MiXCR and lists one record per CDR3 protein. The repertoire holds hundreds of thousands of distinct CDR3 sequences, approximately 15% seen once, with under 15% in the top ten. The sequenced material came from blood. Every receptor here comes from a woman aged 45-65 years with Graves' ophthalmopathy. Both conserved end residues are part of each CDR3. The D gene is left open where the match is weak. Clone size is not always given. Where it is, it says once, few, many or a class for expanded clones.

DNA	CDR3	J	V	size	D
TGTGCCAGCAGCTGGACTAGCGGGAGGGAGGAGCAGTTCTTC	CASSWTSGREEQFF	TRBJ2-1	TRBV5-4	many	TRBD2
TGTGCCAGTAGTATAGGCGGGACTTTTAGCACAGATACGCAGTATTTT	CASSIGGTFSTDTQYF	TRBJ2-3	TRBV19	NA	NA
TGTGCCAGCAGTGGGCCCAGACTAGGGGCTTCTGTCAGCAATCAGCCCCAGCATTTT	CASSGPRLGASVSNQPQHF	TRBJ1-5	TRBV6-1	NA	NA
TGTGCCAGTAGTGATAGCGGGCAAGCACGGAATGAGCAGTTCTTC	CASSDSGQARNEQFF	TRBJ2-1	TRBV19	many	TRBD2
TGTGCCAGCAGTGGGACACTTAGCAATCAGCCCCAGCATTTT	CASSGTLSNQPQHF	TRBJ1-5	TRBV6-1	NA	NA
TGTGCCAGCAGCCCCGATATGAACACTGAAGCTTTCTTT	CASSPDMNTEAFF	TRBJ1-1	TRBV5-6	NA	NA
TGTGCCAGCAGTTTTTCGGGACTAGGGCCTAGCTATGAGCAGTTCTTC	CASSFSGLGPSYEQFF	TRBJ2-1	TRBV28	many	TRBD2
TGTGCTAGTGGTTTGGAGAGGGGATGGAGCACAGATACGCAGTATTTT	CASGLERGWSTDTQYF	TRBJ2-3	TRBV12-5	many	NA
TGTGCCAGCAGTTTATCTGCTACCCCTGAAAAACTGTTTTTT	CASSLSATPEKLFF	TRBJ1-4	TRBV27	NA	NA
TGTGCCAGTGGGGGAACAGGGGGGGCCGGGGAGCTGTTTTTT	CASGGTGGAGELFF	TRBJ2-2	TRBV28	NA	NA
TGCGCCAGCAGCCCAGATGGCAGCCTCACAGATACGCAGTATTTT	CASSPDGSLTDTQYF	TRBJ2-3	TRBV5-1	NA	NA
TGTGCCAGCGCGGGAGGGAGCTCTGGAAACACCATATATTTT	CASAGGSSGNTIYF	TRBJ1-3	TRBV18	NA	NA
TGTGCCACCAGTGATTTTGGAGGGGCCAGCTCCTACAATGAGCAGTTCTTC	CATSDFGGASSYNEQFF	TRBJ2-1	TRBV24-1	few	NA
TGCGCCAGCAGCCAAGGAGTTCAGTCCTACGAGCAGTACTTC	CASSQGVQSYEQYF	TRBJ2-7	TRBV4-3	NA	NA
TGTGCCAGCAGTGATATGCGAGTTCTGGGCGGGAGGTCCTACGAGCAGTACTTC	CASSDMRVLGGRSYEQYF	TRBJ2-7	TRBV2	many	TRBD2
TGTGCTAGCAGCTCTTCACATTGGGGGCAAGAGACCCAGTACTTC	CASSSSHWGQETQYF	TRBJ2-5	TRBV7-7	many	NA
TGCGCCAGCAGCCGCGGACAGGGAGGTCGAGAGACCCAGTACTTC	CASSRGQGGRETQYF	TRBJ2-5	TRBV4-3	NA	TRBD1
TGTGCCAGTAGTACCCAACCGGGGGGAGCAACTAATGAAAAACTGTTTTTT	CASSTQPGGATNEKLFF	TRBJ1-4	TRBV19	NA	NA
TGCAGCGTTGCTCACAGGAACACAGATACGCAGTATTTT	CSVAHRNTDTQYF	TRBJ2-3	TRBV29-1	many	NA
TGTGCCAGCAACCCGATCTCCGCGGGATCACCCCTCCACTTT	CASNPISAGSPLHF	TRBJ1-6	TRBV2	many	NA
TGCAGTGCTAGACCGGCGGGACAGTTTAATGAGCAGTTCTTC	CSARPAGQFNEQFF	TRBJ2-1	TRBV20-1	many	NA
TGTGCCAGCACCCTGACAGGGTCGGCAACTGAAGCTTTCTTT	CASTLTGSATEAFF	TRBJ1-1	TRBV7-9	few	TRBD1
TGTGCCAGCAGCCCCGTGGGGGAACACTATGGCTACACCTTC	CASSPVGEHYGYTF	TRBJ1-2	TRBV28	many	NA
TGCAGTGTGTTGGACACGATGACCTACGAGCAGTACTTC	CSVLDTMTYEQYF	TRBJ2-7	TRBV20-1	many	NA
TGTGCCAGCAGCTCCCAAGTTACCCCCTACGAGCAGTACTTC	CASSSQVTPYEQYF	TRBJ2-7	TRBV9	few	NA
TGTGCCACCAGTTTTAACGGGATCTACGAGCAGTACTTC	CATSFNGIYEQYF	TRBJ2-7	TRBV15	few	NA
TGTGCCAGCAAGATAAGGACTAGCGGGAGGGATATAGGGACCCAGTACTTC	CASKIRTSGRDIGTQYF	TRBJ2-5	TRBV6-1	few	TRBD2
TGTGCCAGCAGTCTCTACGGCGGACCTGATTCTGGGGCCAACGTCCTGACTTTC	CASSLYGGPDSGANVLTF	TRBJ2-6	TRBV3-1	NA	NA
TGTGCCAGCAGTTCTCCACGTCCGGAAGAGACCCAGTACTTC	CASSSPRPEETQYF	TRBJ2-5	TRBV28	many	NA
TGCGCCAGCAGCCAAGATAGGGGCGCCCCCGGGGAGCTGTTTTTT	CASSQDRGAPGELFF	TRBJ2-2	TRBV4-3	NA	NA
TGTGCCAGCAGCCCGGGACACCGCTCCTACGAGCAGTACTTC	CASSPGHRSYEQYF	TRBJ2-7	TRBV3-1	many	NA
TGTGCCAGCAGCTTAGATTTGCTAGCGGGGAAAAATGAGCAGTTCTTC	CASSLDLLAGKNEQFF	TRBJ2-1	TRBV7-2	many	TRBD2
TGTGCCAGCAGTTTTAGCCTAGCGGGAGTGGAGGACGAGCAGTACTTC	CASSFSLAGVEDEQYF	TRBJ2-7	TRBV28	many	TRBD2
TGTGCCAGCAGTTACGGCGAAACAGATACGCAGTATTTT	CASSYGETDTQYF	TRBJ2-3	TRBV6-5	many	NA
TGTGCCAGCAGTGGCCTCCGGGGCCAATTCAATCAGCCCCAGCATTTT	CASSGLRGQFNQPQHF	TRBJ1-5	TRBV6-1	many	NA
TGTGCCAGCAGGTCACTAGCGGGAGTGAACGGGGAGCTGTTTTTT	CASRSLAGVNGELFF	TRBJ2-2	TRBV12-3/TRBV12-4	many	TRBD2
TGTGCCAGCAGTTTGGAGGATTCTAGTAGTCAGCCCCAGCATTTT	CASSLEDSSSQPQHF	TRBJ1-5	TRBV28	NA	NA
TGTGCCAGCAGCTTGGACGGTGGGAACACTGAAGCTTTCTTT	CASSLDGGNTEAFF	TRBJ1-1	TRBV13	many	NA
TGTGCCTGGAGTGCACTAGGTGTCGAGCAGTACTTC	CAWSALGVEQYF	TRBJ2-7	TRBV30	many	NA
TGTGCCAGCAGTTACGCCATCGGGGGCTCTGGGGCCAACGTCCTGACTTTC	CASSYAIGGSGANVLTF	TRBJ2-6	TRBV6-2/TRBV6-3	many	NA
TGTGCCACCCGGGACAGGGGGCTACATGCCGGGGAGCTGTTTTTT	CATRDRGLHAGELFF	TRBJ2-2	TRBV15	few	TRBD1
TGCGCCAGCACCCCTAGCGGGGACAGCACAGATACGCAGTATTTT	CASTPSGDSTDTQYF	TRBJ2-3	TRBV5-1	NA	TRBD2
TGTGCCACCAGTGACCCCAGGGGATTCTATGGCTACACCTTC	CATSDPRGFYGYTF	TRBJ1-2	TRBV24-1	many	NA
TGTGCCAGCAGTTTTTTTGAGACCCAGTACTTC	CASSFFETQYF	TRBJ2-5	TRBV11-2	many	NA
TGTGCCAGCATCAAAAATGGGGTTAATCCCTATGGCTACACCTTC	CASIKNGVNPYGYTF	TRBJ1-2	TRBV12-3/TRBV12-4	many	NA
TGCAGTGCTAGGGCCGGGACAGGGGCTGTCTGCACCTTC	CSARAGTGAVCTF	TRBJ1-2	TRBV20-1	NA	TRBD1
TGTGCCAGCAGTTTAGCGGGGAGTGGGACCGATGGCTACACCTTC	CASSLAGSGTDGYTF	TRBJ1-2	TRBV12-3/TRBV12-4	many	NA
TGTGCCAGCAGCTATCGACAGGGGAGGGCTAGCGGGAGAGACAATGAGCAGTTCTTC	CASSYRQGRASGRDNEQFF	TRBJ2-1	TRBV7-3	many	TRBD2
TGTGCCAGCAGTGGACGGGGGCGCCAAGAGACCCAGTACTTC	CASSGRGRQETQYF	TRBJ2-5	TRBV2	many	NA